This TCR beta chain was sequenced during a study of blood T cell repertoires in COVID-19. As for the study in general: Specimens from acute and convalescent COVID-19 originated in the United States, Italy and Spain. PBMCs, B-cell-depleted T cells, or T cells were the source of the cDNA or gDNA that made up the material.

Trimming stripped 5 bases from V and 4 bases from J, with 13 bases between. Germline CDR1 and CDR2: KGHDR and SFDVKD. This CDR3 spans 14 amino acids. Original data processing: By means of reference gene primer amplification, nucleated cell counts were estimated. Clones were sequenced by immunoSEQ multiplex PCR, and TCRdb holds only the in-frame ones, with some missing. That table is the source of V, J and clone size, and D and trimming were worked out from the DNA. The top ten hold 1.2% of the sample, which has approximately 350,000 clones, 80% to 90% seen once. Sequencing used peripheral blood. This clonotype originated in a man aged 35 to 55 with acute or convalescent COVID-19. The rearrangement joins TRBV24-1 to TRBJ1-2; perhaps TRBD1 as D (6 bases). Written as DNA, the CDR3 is TGTGCCACCAGTGGATCACAGGGCAGCTATGGCTACACCTTC. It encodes CATSGSQGSYGYTF.